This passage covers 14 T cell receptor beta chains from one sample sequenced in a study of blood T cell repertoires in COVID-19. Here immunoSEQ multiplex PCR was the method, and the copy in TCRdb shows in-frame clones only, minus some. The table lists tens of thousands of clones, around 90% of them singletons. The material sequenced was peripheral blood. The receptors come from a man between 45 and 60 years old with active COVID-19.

The CDR3 coding sequence is TGTGCCAGTAGTGACCAGGGATGGGTCTATCAGCCCCAGCATTTT. Its translation is CASSDQGWVYQPQHF. The J gene is TRBJ1-5, the V gene TRBV19; D is perhaps TRBD1 (5 bases). V was pared by 5 bases and J by 5 bases, with 16 bases between. The CDR3 runs to 15 residues. CDR1 is LNHDA, CDR2 SQIVND, per germline (reference sequence). Complete variable domain (other parts from reference TRBV19 and TRBJ1-5): DGGITQSPKYLFRKEGQNVTLSCEQNLNHDAMYWYRQDPGQGLRLIYYSQIVNDFQKGDIAEGYSVSREKKESFPLTVTSAQKNPTAFYLCASSDQGWVYQPQHFGDGTRLSIL.

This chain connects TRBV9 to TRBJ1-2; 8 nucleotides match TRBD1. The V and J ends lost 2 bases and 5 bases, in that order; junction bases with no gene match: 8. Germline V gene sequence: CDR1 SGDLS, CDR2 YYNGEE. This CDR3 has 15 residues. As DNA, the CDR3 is TGTGCCAGCAGCGTCGCGGGACAGGAGATATATGGCTACACCTTC. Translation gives CASSVAGQEIYGYTF.

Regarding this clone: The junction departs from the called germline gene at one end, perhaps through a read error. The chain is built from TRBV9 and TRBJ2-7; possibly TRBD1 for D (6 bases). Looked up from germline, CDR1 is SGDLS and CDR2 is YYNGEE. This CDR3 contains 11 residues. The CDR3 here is CASANQGQPSF. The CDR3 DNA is TGTGCCAGCGCAAACCAAGGACAGCCATCTTTC.

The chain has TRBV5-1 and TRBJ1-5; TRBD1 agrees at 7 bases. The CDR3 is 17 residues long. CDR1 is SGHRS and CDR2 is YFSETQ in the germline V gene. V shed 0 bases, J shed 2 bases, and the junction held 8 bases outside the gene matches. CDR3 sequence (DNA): TGCGCCAGCAGCTTGGATTACAGGGGTCAGGGCAATCAGCCCCAGCATTTT. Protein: CASSLDYRGQGNQPQHF.

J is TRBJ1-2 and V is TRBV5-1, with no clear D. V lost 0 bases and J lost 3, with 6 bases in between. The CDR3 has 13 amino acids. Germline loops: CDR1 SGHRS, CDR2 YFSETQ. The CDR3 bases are TGCGCCAGCAGCTTGGCGCAGGACTATGGCTACACCTTC. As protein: CASSLAQDYGYTF.

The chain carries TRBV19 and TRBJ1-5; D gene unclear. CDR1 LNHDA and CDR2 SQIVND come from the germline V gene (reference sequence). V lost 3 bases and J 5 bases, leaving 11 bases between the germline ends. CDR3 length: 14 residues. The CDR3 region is CASSIWGDDQPQHF. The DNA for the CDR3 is TGTGCCAGTAGTATCTGGGGAGATGATCAGCCCCAGCATTTT.

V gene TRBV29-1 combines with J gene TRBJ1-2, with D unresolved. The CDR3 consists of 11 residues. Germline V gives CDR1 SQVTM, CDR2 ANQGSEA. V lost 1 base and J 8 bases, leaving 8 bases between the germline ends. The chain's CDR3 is CSVEVWRGYTF. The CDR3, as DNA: TGCAGCGTTGAAGTCTGGAGAGGCTACACCTTC.

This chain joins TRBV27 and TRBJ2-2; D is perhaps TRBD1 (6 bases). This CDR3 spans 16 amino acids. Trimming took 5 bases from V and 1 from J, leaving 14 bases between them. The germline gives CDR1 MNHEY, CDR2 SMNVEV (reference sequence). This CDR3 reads CASSPNRELNTGELFF. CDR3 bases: TGTGCCAGCAGTCCCAACAGGGAATTGAACACCGGGGAGCTGTTTTTT.

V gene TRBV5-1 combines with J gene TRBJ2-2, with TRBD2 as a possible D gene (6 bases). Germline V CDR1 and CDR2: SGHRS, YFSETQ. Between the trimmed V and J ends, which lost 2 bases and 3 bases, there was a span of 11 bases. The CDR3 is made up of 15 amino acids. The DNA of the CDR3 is TGCGCCAGCAGCTTCGGGGGAGCATACACCGGGGAGCTGTTTTTT. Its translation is CASSFGGAYTGELFF.

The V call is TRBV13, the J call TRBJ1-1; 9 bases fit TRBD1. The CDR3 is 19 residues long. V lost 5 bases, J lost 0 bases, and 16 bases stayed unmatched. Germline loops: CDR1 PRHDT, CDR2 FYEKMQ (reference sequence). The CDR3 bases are TGTGCCAGCAGCCCAAACTCCTGGACAGGGGATACCGTGAACACTGAAGCTTTCTTT. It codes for CASSPNSWTGDTVNTEAFF.

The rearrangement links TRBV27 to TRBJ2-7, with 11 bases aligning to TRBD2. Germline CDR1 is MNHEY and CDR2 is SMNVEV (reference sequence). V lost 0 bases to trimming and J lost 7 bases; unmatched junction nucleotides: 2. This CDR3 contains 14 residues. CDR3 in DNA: TGTGCCAGCAGTTTATCCCCTAGCGGGAGGGAGCAGTACTTC. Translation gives CASSLSPSGREQYF.

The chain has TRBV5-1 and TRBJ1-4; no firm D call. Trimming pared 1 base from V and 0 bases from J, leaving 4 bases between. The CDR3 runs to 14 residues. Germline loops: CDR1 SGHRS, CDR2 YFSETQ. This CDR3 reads CASSLSSTNEKLFF. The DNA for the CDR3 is TGCGCCAGCAGCTTGAGCTCAACTAATGAAAAACTGTTTTTT.

CDR3 sequence: CASSQDNRVMNYGYTF. In DNA, the CDR3 is TGTGCCAGCAGCCAAGACAACAGGGTTATGAACTATGGCTACACCTTC. The chain employs TRBV4-2 and TRBJ1-2, with a possible D match to TRBD1 (6 bases). Germline assignment: CDR1 LGHNA and CDR2 YNFKEQ. The CDR3 runs to 16 residues. Deletions cut 0 bases from V and 2 bases from J, with 13 bases between.

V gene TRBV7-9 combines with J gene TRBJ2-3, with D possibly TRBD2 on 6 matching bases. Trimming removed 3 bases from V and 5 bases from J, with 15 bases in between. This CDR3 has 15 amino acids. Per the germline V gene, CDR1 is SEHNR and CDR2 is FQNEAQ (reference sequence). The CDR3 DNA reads TGTGCCAGCAGCTTCCGGGCTCCCGGGGGAGATACGCAGTATTTT. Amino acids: CASSFRAPGGDTQYF.